Presented here are 30 T cell receptor beta chains from one specimen sequenced in a study of breast tumors, draining lymph nodes, adjacent tissues. TCRdb independently ran MiXCR on the multiplex PCR reads; one entry per CDR3 protein. The sample lists some 120,000 distinct CDR3 sequences; 20% to 25% were seen once. Breast cancer patients provided tissue from their axillary draining lymph nodes. The sequenced sample consisted of axillary lymph node tissue. The receptors derive from a female donor with breast cancer. Some clones in this sample may be carry-over from other donors' samples.

This clonotype showed up many times. V usage is TRBV18 and J usage is TRBJ1-5; D unresolved. The CDR3 contains 15 residues. Germline V gene sequence: CDR1 KGHSH, CDR2 LQKENI. The V end was cut by 3 bases, the J end by 0 bases, with 9 bases between. For the CDR3, the DNA is TGTGCCAGCTCACCTCAGCCCAATAGCAATCAGCCCCAGCATTTT. Protein sequence: CASSPQPNSNQPQHF.

This clonotype has only a few counts. The chain is built from TRBV28 and TRBJ2-1; no firm D call. CDR1 is MDHEN and CDR2 is SYDVKM in the germline V gene. The CDR3 totals 14 residues. Trimming pared 2 bases from V and 4 bases from J, leaving 9 bases between. Here the CDR3 reads CASSLDSEYNEQFF. CDR3 in DNA: TGTGCCAGCAGTTTAGATAGTGAATACAATGAGCAGTTCTTC.

Many counts were recorded for this clonotype. V is TRBV20-1 and J is TRBJ2-1, with D possibly matching TRBD1 (6 bases). The CDR3 is made up of 13 amino acids. Trimming took off 6 bases at V and 0 bases at J, with 9 bases between the two ends. Looked up from germline, CDR1 is DFQATT and CDR2 is SNEGSKA (reference sequence). CDR3 nucleotides: TGCAGTGCCTCACAGGGCTCCTACAATGAGCAGTTCTTC. Its translation: CSASQGSYNEQFF.

With respect to this clonotype: One end of the junction fails to match germline, which may point to a read error. The rearrangement links TRBV7-2 to TRBJ2-5; unclear D gene. CDR3 length: 13 amino acids. Germline loops: CDR1 SGHTA, CDR2 FQGNSA. DNA of the CDR3: TGTGCCAGCAGCTTAGCGCACCACCGGACCCAGTGCTTC. Protein product: CASSLAHHRTQCF. Looking up the rest from reference TRBV7-2 and TRBJ2-5 gives the full variable domain: GAGVSQSPSNKVTEKGKDVELRCDPISGHTALYWYRQSLGQGLEFLIYFQGNSAPDKSGLPSDRFSAERTGGSVSTLTIQRTQQEDSAVYLCASSLAHHRTQCFGPGTRLLVL.

This clonotype was seen many times. The gene calls are TRBV6-5 and TRBJ1-2; 7 bases line up with TRBD1. V lost 6 bases, J lost 4 bases, and 5 bases stayed unmatched. The length of the CDR3 is 13 residues. Germline V lookup: CDR1 MNHEY, CDR2 SVGAGI. CDR3 bases: TGTGCCAGCAGACGACAGGGTGCCTATGGCTACACCTTC. Its translation: CASRRQGAYGYTF.

This clonotype was seen at least ten times. CDR3 in amino acids: CASSEEVGGYTF. The CDR3, as DNA: TGTGCCAGCAGTGAAGAGGTTGGTGGCTACACCTTC. The J gene is TRBJ1-2, the V gene TRBV2; no firm D call. This CDR3 comprises 12 residues. From germline, CDR1 is SNHLY and CDR2 FYNNEI. The V gene lost 1 base and the J gene lost 7 bases, with 7 bases spanning the gap.

Regarding this clonotype: A single base separates this from a much larger clone, so it may be a read error. CDR3 in amino acids: CSARDRSGIRFF. The CDR3 region has the DNA TGCAGTGCTAGAGATAGGAGCGGCATACGGTTCTTC. The V call is TRBV20-1, the J call TRBJ2-1; D is perhaps TRBD2 (5 bases). Germline CDR1 reads DFQATT; CDR2 reads SNEGSKA (reference sequence). This CDR3 comprises 12 residues. Deletions cut 0 bases from V and 15 bases from J, with 15 bases between.

This clonotype appeared many times. The rearrangement links TRBV6-6 to TRBJ2-1, with 12 bases identical to TRBD2. The CDR3 length is 17 residues. CDR1 MNHNY and CDR2 SVGAGI come from the germline V gene (reference sequence). J was trimmed by 7 bases and V by 0 bases; bases with no gene match: 7. CDR3 DNA: TGTGCCAGCAGTTACTCCCAAGCGACTAGCGGGAGAAATGAGCAGTTCTTC. The encoded protein is CASSYSQATSGRNEQFF.

The table lists this clonotype with many counts. This sequence joins TRBV27 and TRBJ2-7, with TRBD2 matching 9 bases. Germline-derived CDR1 and CDR2 are MNHEY and SMNVEV (reference sequence). This CDR3 has 15 residues. This CDR3 is CGALRGGPRLYEQYF. The DNA of the CDR3 is TGTGGAGCCCTGCGGGGGGGCCCAAGGTTGTACGAGCAGTACTTC.

About this clonotype: Given a much more abundant clone one base away, this may be a read error. The chain employs TRBV5-6 and TRBJ2-1; D is undetermined. Germline CDR1 SGHDT, CDR2 YYEEEE. The CDR3 extends over 11 amino acids. Written as DNA, the CDR3 is TGTGCCAGCAGCCGAAACAATGAGCGGTTCTTC. It is translated as CASSRNNERFF.

This clonotype appeared many times. V is TRBV5-1 and J is TRBJ2-3, with 11 positions matching TRBD1. CDR1 is SGHRS, CDR2 YFSETQ, per germline. V shed 4 bases and J 6 bases; nucleotides not matched to a gene: 13. This CDR3 is built from 17 residues. Here the CDR3 DNA reads TGCGCCAGCAGCCTCTGGGGCGGACAGGGGGCGGGGGATACGCAGTATTTT. Protein product: CASSLWGGQGAGDTQYF.

As concerns this clonotype: This may be a read error, as it is one base from a much larger clone. This chain joins TRBV10-3 and TRBJ2-6, with D maybe TRBD1 (5 bases). CDR1 and CDR2 from the germline V gene are ENHRY and SYGVKD. V was trimmed by 4 bases and J by 13 bases, leaving 11 bases between them. CDR3 length: 12 residues. This CDR3 is CAISAIGVVLTF. CDR3 coding DNA: TGTGCCATCAGTGCAATAGGGGTTGTCCTGACTTTC.

This clonotype was observed at least ten times. This chain uses TRBV24-1 with TRBJ2-1; tentatively, D is TRBD2 (5 bases). CDR1 and CDR2 (germline): KGHDR, SFDVKD. The length of the CDR3 is 16 residues. V dropped 4 bases and J dropped 6 bases, with 18 bases sitting between them. CDR3: CATSERARGSGNEQFF. The CDR3 region has the DNA TGTGCCACCAGTGAGCGTGCTCGAGGGAGTGGCAATGAGCAGTTCTTC.

This clonotype showed up many times. This chain joins TRBV4-1 and TRBJ2-7; D possibly uses TRBD1 or TRBD2 (5 bases each). The CDR3 has 16 residues. The germline V and J ends were trimmed by 3 bases and 0 bases, with 15 bases remaining between them. Germline loops: CDR1 MGHRA, CDR2 YSYEKL. The DNA for the CDR3 is TGCGCCAGCAGCCAGGAGTGGGGACCGCACTCCTACGAGCAGTACTTC. Protein sequence: CASSQEWGPHSYEQYF.

Ten or more counts support this clonotype. The J gene is TRBJ2-2, the V gene TRBV12-3 or TRBV12-4; 7 bases agree with TRBD2. The junction had 5 bases not matched to a gene; V was cut back by 5 bases and J by 2 bases. The CDR3 covers 15 residues. In DNA, the CDR3 is TGTGCCAGCAGTCCTAGCGGAATAAACACCGGGGAGCTGTTTTTT. This encodes CASSPSGINTGELFF.

This clonotype occurred many times. The J gene is TRBJ2-7, the V gene TRBV30, with TRBD2 identical over 8 bases. This CDR3 contains 13 residues. CDR1 GTSNPN and CDR2 SVGIG come from the germline V gene (reference sequence). Unmatched junction bases numbered 6, after V lost 4 bases and J lost 4 bases. This chain's CDR3 is CAWKGREVYEQYF. The CDR3 region has the DNA TGTGCCTGGAAGGGGCGGGAGGTGTACGAGCAGTACTTC. Drawing the rest from reference TRBV30 and TRBJ2-7, the complete variable domain is SQTIHQWPATLVQPVGSPLSLECTVEGTSNPNLYWYRQAAGRGLQLLFYSVGIGQISSEVPQNLSASRPQDRQFILSSKKLLLSDSGFYLCAWKGREVYEQYFGPGTRLTVT.

In its sample, this clonotype was seen many times. V usage is TRBV30 and J usage is TRBJ1-4; TRBD1 agrees at 8 bases. Looked up from germline, CDR1 is GTSNPN and CDR2 is SVGIG (reference sequence). This CDR3 has 13 amino acids. The trim removed 4 bases at V and 6 bases at J, leaving 4 bases unmatched. CDR3 DNA: TGTGCCTGGAACGGACAGGGATATGAAAAACTGTTTTTT. It encodes CAWNGQGYEKLFF. The whole variable domain, filled in from reference TRBV30 and TRBJ1-4, reads SQTIHQWPATLVQPVGSPLSLECTVEGTSNPNLYWYRQAAGRGLQLLFYSVGIGQISSEVPQNLSASRPQDRQFILSSKKLLLSDSGFYLCAWNGQGYEKLFFGSGTQLSVL.

This clonotype came up many times. The chain combines TRBV20-1 with TRBJ1-3; 10 nucleotides line up with TRBD1. CDR3 size: 18 residues. The V gene end was trimmed by 6 bases and the J gene end by 0 bases; junction bases not matched to a gene: 14. CDR1 is DFQATT and CDR2 is SNEGSKA in the germline V gene (reference sequence). CDR3 residues: CSAEGQGIGRYSGNTIYF. DNA for the CDR3: TGCAGTGCAGAGGGACAGGGGATCGGACGCTACTCTGGAAACACCATATATTTT.

This clonotype was seen at least ten times. The J gene is TRBJ1-2, the V gene TRBV6-4, with D unclear. CDR1 and CDR2 from the germline V gene are MRHNA and SNTAGT. Trimming stripped 3 bases from V and 7 bases from J, with 12 bases between. This CDR3 contains 13 residues. The CDR3 loop reads CASSEGSAGGYTF. The DNA for the CDR3 is TGTGCCAGCAGTGAGGGAAGTGCGGGTGGCTACACCTTC.

This chain joins TRBV30 and TRBJ2-4; D is undetermined. The CDR3 is 17 residues long. CDR1 and CDR2 (germline): GTSNPN, SVGIG (reference sequence). Trimming removed 2 bases from V and 0 bases from J, with 17 bases in between. CDR3 in amino acids: CAWSSSISNLAKNIQYF. CDR3 coding DNA: TGTGCCTGGAGTTCATCGATCAGCAACCTAGCCAAAAACATTCAGTACTTC.

This clonotype was counted ten times or more. This chain uses TRBV5-1 with TRBJ1-2; 10 positions agree with TRBD1. The CDR3 spans 13 residues. With 2 bases clipped from V and 7 bases from J, the junction kept 2 bases outside the gene matches. Per germline, CDR1 SGHRS and CDR2 YFSETQ. CDR3 DNA sequence: TGCGCCAGCAGCTTCCGGGACAGGGGTGGCTACACCTTC. This sequence encodes CASSFRDRGGYTF.

Note on this clonotype: This may come from a read error, since a much larger clone is one base off. This chain joins TRBV7-9 and TRBJ2-1, with unresolved D. CDR3 length: 15 residues. From germline, CDR1 is SEHNR and CDR2 FQNEAQ (reference sequence). CDR3 amino acids: CASSFSIFSYNERFF. The CDR3 DNA reads as TGTGCCAGCAGCTTTTCCATTTTCTCCTACAATGAGCGGTTCTTC.

This clonotype occurred many times. The genes are TRBV12-3 or TRBV12-4 and TRBJ1-3, with a tentative D call TRBD1 (6 bases). This CDR3 contains 18 residues. Trimming pared 5 bases from V and 0 bases from J, leaving 20 bases between. CDR3 protein: CASSQSGTYYTSGNTIYF. In DNA, the CDR3 is TGTGCCAGCAGTCAATCCGGGACATACTACACCTCTGGAAACACCATATATTTT.

This clonotype was detected many times. The chain links TRBV28 to TRBJ2-7, with D unclear. The CDR3 contains 14 residues. The V end lost 6 bases, the J end lost 3 bases, and 15 bases lay between the germline ends. Germline loops: CDR1 MDHEN, CDR2 SYDVKM. The CDR3 sequence is CASSLHISLYEQYF. The CDR3 DNA is TGTGCCAGCAGCCTTCATATAAGCCTCTACGAGCAGTACTTC.

The chain carries TRBV4-2 and TRBJ1-4; D gene unclear. There are 16 residues in the CDR3. V was cut by 0 bases and J by 5 bases, with 13 bases left in between. Germline CDR1 is LGHNA and CDR2 is YNFKEQ. The CDR3 coding sequence is TGTGCCAGCAGCCAAGATCCGGGCAGTTCAAATGAAAAACTGTTTTTT. Translated: CASSQDPGSSNEKLFF.

This clonotype has more than one count but fewer than ten. It may be a read error: a sequence one base away is much more abundant. The CDR3 does not close with the conserved phenylalanine or tryptophan, likely indicating a read error. J is TRBJ1-3 and V is TRBV6-1, with no clear D. The CDR3 covers 14 residues. V gave up 5 bases and J gave up 0 bases, with 8 bases separating them. Germline assignment: CDR1 MNHNS and CDR2 SASEGT. CDR3 nucleotides: TGTGCCAGCAGTACCGGGAGCTCTGGAAACACCATATATTTA. It yields the protein CASSTGSSGNTIYL.

This clonotype was detected ten times or more. The CDR3 protein is CASSFLQSGRARREQFF. In DNA, the CDR3 is TGTGCCAGCAGTTTTCTACAGAGCGGGAGGGCCCGTCGGGAGCAGTTCTTC. The J gene is TRBJ2-1, the V gene TRBV12-3 or TRBV12-4, with 10 bases fitting TRBD2. The junction had 15 bases not matched to a gene; V was cut back by 3 bases and J by 10 bases. This CDR3 has 17 residues.

At least ten counts were recorded for this clonotype. This sequence joins TRBV7-2 and TRBJ2-3; D gene ambiguous. Trimming took 4 bases from V and 2 from J, leaving 7 bases between them. The CDR3 extends over 13 amino acids. Looked up from germline, CDR1 is SGHTA and CDR2 is FQGNSA. The CDR3 loop is CASSSQSTDTQYF. The CDR3 coding sequence is TGTGCCAGCAGCTCACAGTCCACAGATACGCAGTATTTT.

This clonotype was observed a few times. A read error is possible here, since a much larger clone lies one base away. This chain uses TRBV29-1 with TRBJ2-3; TRBD2 agrees at 13 bases. The CDR3 spans 15 residues. V was pared by 6 bases and J by 0 bases, with 3 bases of the junction left unmatched. The germline V gene encodes CDR1 SQVTM and CDR2 ANQGSEA. The chain's CDR3 is CSVRLAGGSTDTQYF. The CDR3 nucleotides read TGCAGCGTCAGACTAGCGGGAGGAAGCACAGATACGCAGTATTTT.

This clonotype was seen ten or more times. The V gene is TRBV6-2 or TRBV6-3, the J gene TRBJ2-3; tentatively, D is TRBD1 (6 bases). Germline lookup yields CDR1 MNHEY and CDR2 SVGEGT. CDR3 length equals 18 residues. V lost 0 bases to trimming and J lost 2 bases, with 18 bases between them. CDR3 DNA: TGTGCCAGCAGTTACTCGAGGGCGGCAGGGGCGTCCACAGATACGCAGTATTTT. Translating it yields CASSYSRAAGASTDTQYF.